The rows below give T cell receptor beta chains drawn from one sample of a study of blood T cells in healthy people across ages. TCRdb re-derived calls from the 5' RACE reads in MiXCR, one entry per CDR3 protein. The sample has approximately 800,000 distinct CDR3 sequences, 20% to 25% seen once. The data also belong to a second study, concerning T cells of mothers and their children.

Material for sequencing was blood. Receptors originate from a boy between 10 and 17 years old in good health. Both conserved end residues are trimmed from each CDR3. A D gene is named only where the DNA matches it firmly.

CDR3 protein,V gene,J gene,D gene
SARDPGGVRGEKLL,TRBV20-1,TRBJ1-4,NA
ASSPYPRGTNEKLF,TRBV9,TRBJ1-4,TRBD1
ASSRDYGETQY,TRBV6-5,TRBJ2-5,NA
ASSLWGVPKDEQY,TRBV5-5,TRBJ2-7,NA
SASPGWLHEQY,TRBV20-1,NA,NA
ASSRQGLAGDEQY,TRBV12-3/TRBV12-4,TRBJ2-7,TRBD2
SAGMDRGVEQY,TRBV20-1,TRBJ2-7,NA
ASSLGTSGVEQY,TRBV28,TRBJ2-7,TRBD2
ASSSTSGLNTDTQY,TRBV6-5,TRBJ2-3,TRBD2
ASSLFGRPSGDQETQY,TRBV5-1,TRBJ2-5,TRBD2
ASKRAGLAGANEQF,TRBV6-1,NA,TRBD2
ASRPEYQETQY,TRBV27,TRBJ2-5,NA
ASSNLVPDRRGETQY,TRBV21-1,TRBJ2-5,NA
ASRRTAANEKLF,TRBV5-1,TRBJ1-4,NA
ASSPGHRAHYGYT,TRBV6-2/TRBV6-3,TRBJ1-2,NA
ASSLSGQGNEQF,TRBV7-9,TRBJ2-1,NA
SARRGDRGNTYEQY,TRBV20-1,TRBJ2-7,TRBD1
ASSERREETQY,TRBV5-4,TRBJ2-5,NA
ANIEGSPETQY,TRBV2,TRBJ2-5,NA
ASSLSGQGDKNIQY,TRBV27,TRBJ2-4,TRBD1
ASSWVDVLEQY,TRBV6-6,TRBJ2-7,NA
ASSLAYDTDTQY,TRBV5-5,TRBJ2-3,NA
ASSADSYNEQF,TRBV12-3/TRBV12-4,TRBJ2-1,NA
ASSLIGTAGEKLF,TRBV12-3/TRBV12-4,TRBJ1-4,NA
ASGNGGSGANVLT,TRBV6-2/TRBV6-3,TRBJ2-6,NA
ASSLDFNEQY,TRBV7-8,NA,NA
ASSWGREYEQY,TRBV27,TRBJ2-7,NA
ASSPNGQKETQY,TRBV7-2,TRBJ2-5,NA
ASSSRDKLF,TRBV28,TRBJ1-4,NA
SARGGSGSPGYEQY,TRBV20-1,NA,TRBD2
SARASGLAGGNVLDTQH,TRBV20-1,NA,NA
ASSQDTGFGGYT,TRBV14,TRBJ1-2,NA
ASSLVQGRNEQF,TRBV5-1,TRBJ2-1,NA
ASSGPPTSGRTYEQY,TRBV9,TRBJ2-7,TRBD2
SASLRVRSGEAHYNEQF,TRBV20-1,TRBJ2-1,NA
ASSLGGAEAF,TRBV7-9,TRBJ1-1,NA
ASSHYGGGDEKLF,TRBV3-1,TRBJ1-4,NA
ASSPITGENTGELF,TRBV3-1,TRBJ2-2,NA
ASRPGTGLMETQY,TRBV7-9,TRBJ2-5,TRBD1
SAPKQAGGNSPLH,TRBV20-1,TRBJ1-6,NA
SAPGQAGDTQY,TRBV20-1,TRBJ2-3,TRBD1
ASSLVGIPGTGELF,TRBV28,TRBJ2-2,NA
ASSGREKNIQY,TRBV6-2/TRBV6-3,TRBJ2-4,NA
SVDTGALTDTQY,TRBV29-1,TRBJ2-3,TRBD1
SARGMTGGGTEAF,TRBV20-1,TRBJ1-1,NA
ASSQEIGRGILETQY,TRBV14,TRBJ2-5,NA
ASSFPRDRDTDTQY,TRBV28,TRBJ2-3,TRBD1
ASSLSGGRAGELF,TRBV12-3/TRBV12-4,TRBJ2-2,NA
ATRDSANYEQY,TRBV5-1,NA,NA
ASSLSQGKETQY,TRBV27,TRBJ2-5,TRBD1
SVLGQGVAYEQY,TRBV29-1,TRBJ2-7,TRBD1